The 27 T cell receptor beta chains below were found in one sample sequenced in a study of T-cell memory formation after mild COVID-19. One entry per CDR3 protein, called by TCRdb with MiXCR from the 5' RACE reads. The table records fewer than 250,000 distinct CDR3 sequences, 27% of them present only once. The specimen sequenced was PBMCs or a T cell subset sorted from them (not recorded which). Receptor source: an adult woman who had mild COVID-19 (a few samples of this study predate the infection). Cell type and time point are not known.

The chain employs TRBV29-1 and TRBJ2-5; no definite D call. This CDR3 spans 12 amino acids. CDR1 and CDR2 from the germline V gene are SQVTM and ANQGSEA. V was shortened by 5 bases and J by 5 bases, with 12 bases between the two germline ends. CDR3 amino acids: CSVTAGRETQYF. DNA for the CDR3: TGCAGCGTTACGGCAGGCCGCGAGACCCAGTACTTC.

This clonotype was observed a handful of times. This chain uses TRBV24-1 with TRBJ2-3; D ambiguous. The CDR3 totals 13 residues. Germline lookup yields CDR1 KGHDR and CDR2 SFDVKD. V was clipped by 9 bases and J by 0 bases, with 9 bases between them. DNA of the CDR3: TGTGCCACCCGGGCACCTAGCACAGATACGCAGTATTTT. It specifies CATRAPSTDTQYF.

This chain connects TRBV7-8 to TRBJ2-7, with 9 bases aligning to TRBD1. The CDR3 is made up of 15 amino acids. J was trimmed by 4 bases and V by 3 bases; bases with no gene match: 7. Germline V lookup: CDR1 SGHVS, CDR2 FQNEAQ. The CDR3: CASSFPGQGPYEQYF. The CDR3 DNA reads as TGTGCCAGCAGCTTTCCGGGACAGGGACCTTACGAGCAGTACTTC.

The chain couples TRBV4-3 to TRBJ2-2; the D is unclear. V lost 0 bases and J 4 bases, leaving 3 bases between the germline ends. The CDR3 is made up of 13 amino acids. From germline, CDR1 is LGHNA and CDR2 YSLEER. The CDR3: CASSQDSTGELFF. DNA of the CDR3: TGCGCCAGCAGCCAAGATAGCACCGGGGAGCTGTTTTTT.

This chain connects TRBV27 to TRBJ1-1, with D tentatively TRBD1 (5 bases). V lost 0 bases to trimming and J lost 7 bases, with 9 bases between them. Germline CDR1 reads MNHEY; CDR2 reads SMNVEV (reference sequence). This CDR3 contains 13 residues. The CDR3 sequence: CASSLSGGIEAFF. CDR3 DNA: TGTGCCAGCAGTTTATCCGGGGGTATTGAAGCTTTCTTT.

This chain joins TRBV6-5 and TRBJ2-7; D possibly matches TRBD1 or TRBD2 (5 bases each). Germline-derived CDR1 and CDR2 are MNHEY and SVGAGI. V lost 8 bases, J lost 13 bases, and 12 bases lay in between. CDR3 length: 9 residues. For the CDR3, the DNA is TGTGCCAGCCGGGACCGCGTCTACTTC. Translating gives CASRDRVYF.

The rearrangement joins TRBV15 to TRBJ2-5, with D possibly being TRBD1 (6 bases). Germline values: CDR1 LNHNV, CDR2 YYDKDF (reference sequence). The CDR3 totals 16 residues. V lost 1 base, J lost 5 bases, and 17 bases lay in between. CDR3 bases: TGTGCCACCAGCAGAGGGGGCCTTGGGGGCCGGGAGACCCAGTACTTC. Translating gives CATSRGGLGGRETQYF. The variable domain in full, with the rest retrieved from reference TRBV15 and TRBJ2-5, is DAMVIQNPRYQVTQFGKPVTLSCSQTLNHNVMYWYQQKSSQAPKLLFHYYDKDFNNEADTPDNFQSRRPNTSFCFLDIRSPGLGDTAMYLCATSRGGLGGRETQYFGPGTRLLVL.

V and J are TRBV5-6 and TRBJ2-3, with TRBD2 matching over 8 bases. From germline, CDR1 is SGHDT and CDR2 YYEEEE. This CDR3 is built from 16 residues. V gave up 0 bases and J gave up 0 bases; unmatched junction bases: 3. Written as DNA, the CDR3 is TGTGCCAGCAGCTTGGTAGCGGGACCTAGCACAGATACGCAGTATTTT. This codes for CASSLVAGPSTDTQYF.

This clonotype has at least ten counts. V gene TRBV6-5 combines with J gene TRBJ1-2; D is uncertain. The CDR3 is made up of 13 amino acids. From germline, CDR1 is MNHEY and CDR2 SVGAGI. V was clipped by 2 bases and J by 2 bases, with 6 bases between them. CDR3 in amino acids: CASSYKANYGYTF. The CDR3 DNA follows: TGTGCCAGCAGTTACAAGGCGAACTATGGCTACACCTTC.

The V gene is TRBV3-1, the J gene TRBJ2-3; a possible D gene is TRBD2 (5 bases). The V and J ends lost 4 bases and 0 bases respectively, with 17 bases between them. This CDR3 contains 17 residues. Germline loops: CDR1 LGHDT, CDR2 YNNKEL (reference sequence). The CDR3 nucleotides are TGTGCCAGCAGCCTGAGCCCTACGGGGTCTAGCACAGATACGCAGTATTTT. This codes for CASSLSPTGSSTDTQYF.

There are a few counts of this clonotype. This rearrangement joins TRBV30 to TRBJ2-3; 8 nucleotides align to TRBD2. CDR3 length: 14 residues. CDR1 is GTSNPN and CDR2 is SVGIG in the germline V gene (reference sequence). V shed 2 bases, J shed 3 bases, and the junction held 4 bases outside the gene matches. The chain's CDR3 is CAWSWAGGTDTQYF. CDR3 DNA: TGTGCCTGGAGTTGGGCGGGAGGTACAGATACGCAGTATTTT.

The V gene is TRBV29-1, the J gene TRBJ2-3; 10 bases agree with TRBD2. The ends lost 4 bases at V and 1 base at J; junction bases unmatched: 11. The germline V gene has CDR1 SQVTM and CDR2 ANQGSEA. This CDR3 region has 17 residues. In DNA form, the CDR3 reads TGCAGCGTTGTCAGGGTAGCGGGAGGTTATCGCACAGATACGCAGTATTTT. This translates into CSVVRVAGGYRTDTQYF.

This chain uses TRBV7-3 with TRBJ2-3; D uncertain. CDR1 and CDR2 (germline): SGHTA, FQGTGA. The CDR3 extends over 13 amino acids. The CDR3 nucleotides read TGTGCTCGTCCCACAGCTAGCACAGATACGCAGTATTTT. Protein product: CARPTASTDTQYF.

This clonotype was picked up a small number of times. As DNA, the CDR3 is TGTGCCTGGAGTTGGGCGGGAGGCTACGAGCAGTACTTC. Protein sequence: CAWSWAGGYEQYF. The rearrangement links TRBV30 to TRBJ2-7; TRBD2 matches at 8 bases. This CDR3 region has 13 residues. Germline values: CDR1 GTSNPN, CDR2 SVGIG (reference sequence). Germline trimming cut 2 bases from V and 3 bases from J; bases unmatched to any gene: 3.

The chain links TRBV29-1 to TRBJ2-3; D is unresolved. The CDR3 loop spans 14 amino acids. Deletions cut 0 bases from V and 2 bases from J, with 9 bases between. Per germline, CDR1 SQVTM and CDR2 ANQGSEA. CDR3 DNA: TGCAGCGTTGAAGACGGCCTTTCCACAGATACGCAGTATTTT. This translates into CSVEDGLSTDTQYF.

This clonotype was observed a handful of times. V is TRBV4-3 and J is TRBJ2-3, with TRBD2 matching over 13 bases. The CDR3 loop spans 19 amino acids. The V segment lost 2 bases and the J segment 3 bases; nucleotides outside the gene matches: 11. From germline, CDR1 is LGHNA and CDR2 YSLEER. CDR3 DNA: TGCGCCAGCAGCCAAACTAGCGGGAGGGTCCGGGCCGTGACAGATACGCAGTATTTT. This sequence encodes CASSQTSGRVRAVTDTQYF.

The gene calls are TRBV5-5 and TRBJ2-4; TRBD1 matches at 10 bases. Losses at the gene ends were 4 bases for V and 16 bases for J; bases not matched to a gene: 5. Germline CDR1 and CDR2: SGHKS and YYEKEE (reference sequence). The CDR3 extends over 11 amino acids. The CDR3 here is CASSAGTGEYF. The CDR3 nucleotides are TGTGCCAGCAGCGCCGGGACAGGGGAATACTTC.

The V gene is TRBV29-1, the J gene TRBJ2-3, with 7 bases identical to TRBD1. Germline V lookup: CDR1 SQVTM, CDR2 ANQGSEA. This CDR3 contains 13 residues. With V trimmed by 6 bases and J by 1 base, 4 bases remained unmatched. In DNA form, the CDR3 reads TGCAGCGTCTACAGGGGAGGCACAGATACGCAGTATTTT. Translating gives CSVYRGGTDTQYF.

This sequence joins TRBV2 and TRBJ2-6, with D possibly matching TRBD1 (5 bases). This CDR3 is built from 15 residues. In germline, CDR1 is SNHLY, CDR2 FYNNEI. V gave up 6 bases and J gave up 2 bases, with 11 bases separating them. In nucleotides, the CDR3 is TGTGCCAGCAGGGCGACAGAGGCTGGGGCCAACGTCCTGACTTTC. Encoded protein: CASRATEAGANVLTF.

This sequence joins TRBV10-3 and TRBJ2-5, with D possibly being TRBD1 or TRBD2 (6 bases each). The V and J ends lost 10 bases and 1 base respectively, with 19 bases between them. This CDR3 spans 15 amino acids. The germline V gene has CDR1 ENHRY and CDR2 SYGVKD. The CDR3 DNA reads TGTGCCACTAATCTGGGGGGCGAAGGCCAAGAGACCCAGTACTTC. It yields the protein CATNLGGEGQETQYF.

In its sample, this clonotype was seen a few times. CDR3 nucleotide sequence: TGTGCCAGCAGATGGAGGGGGGGCCTTTCAGATACGCAGTATTTT. Protein product: CASRWRGGLSDTQYF. The chain recombines TRBV12-3 or TRBV12-4 with TRBJ2-3, with TRBD2 as a possible D gene (7 bases). The CDR3 is 15 residues long. V was cut by 6 bases and J by 4 bases, with 17 bases left in between.

The chain joins TRBV7-8 to TRBJ1-1; D gene unclear. The length of the CDR3 is 15 residues. The germline V and J ends were trimmed by 5 bases and 1 base, with 14 bases remaining between them. Looked up from germline, CDR1 is SGHVS and CDR2 is FQNEAQ. CDR3 nucleotide sequence: TGTGCCAGCAGCCCCCGACAAAACCCGAACACTGAAGCTTTCTTT. Translated, it gives CASSPRQNPNTEAFF.

There are a few counts of this clonotype. This chain links TRBV7-9 with TRBJ1-2; TRBD1 matches at 8 bases. The CDR3 is 13 residues long. V shed 3 bases and J 7 bases; nucleotides not matched to a gene: 4. The germline CDR1 and CDR2 sequences are SEHNR and FQNEAQ (reference sequence). This CDR3 reads CASSFGQGFGYTF. The CDR3 DNA is TGTGCCAGCAGCTTCGGACAGGGCTTTGGCTACACCTTC.

The chain couples TRBV30 to TRBJ1-2, with D hard to call. Trimming removed 0 bases at V and 5 bases at J, with 4 bases between. Germline V lookup: CDR1 GTSNPN, CDR2 SVGIG (reference sequence). The CDR3 length is 11 residues. This CDR3 reads CAWSVQYGYTF. The CDR3 region has the DNA TGTGCCTGGAGTGTTCAATATGGCTACACCTTC.

The sample holds a few counts of this clonotype. The chain joins TRBV12-3 or TRBV12-4 to TRBJ1-2; D not resolved. The CDR3 has 13 residues. V was shortened by 2 bases and J by 2 bases, with 6 bases between the two germline ends. This chain's CDR3 is CASSLSQNYGYTF. The CDR3 DNA is TGTGCCAGCAGTTTATCACAGAACTATGGCTACACCTTC.

The chain recombines TRBV20-1 with TRBJ2-5, with a weak D call TRBD2 (5 bases). Germline V gene lookup returns CDR1 DFQATT and CDR2 SNEGSKA (reference sequence). The CDR3 sequence is 13 residues long. The V gene lost 6 bases and the J gene lost 5 bases, with 16 bases spanning the gap. CDR3 amino acids: CSARLAVLETQYF. CDR3 bases: TGCAGTGCGCGGCTAGCAGTATTGGAGACCCAGTACTTC.

This chain connects TRBV7-2 to TRBJ1-6; no firm D call. V lost 5 bases and J lost 15, with 14 bases in between. Per germline, CDR1 SGHTA and CDR2 FQGNSA. This CDR3 contains 12 residues. The CDR3 DNA is TGTGCCAGCAGCGAGGACGTCGCGCGCCTCCACTTT. It yields the protein CASSEDVARLHF.